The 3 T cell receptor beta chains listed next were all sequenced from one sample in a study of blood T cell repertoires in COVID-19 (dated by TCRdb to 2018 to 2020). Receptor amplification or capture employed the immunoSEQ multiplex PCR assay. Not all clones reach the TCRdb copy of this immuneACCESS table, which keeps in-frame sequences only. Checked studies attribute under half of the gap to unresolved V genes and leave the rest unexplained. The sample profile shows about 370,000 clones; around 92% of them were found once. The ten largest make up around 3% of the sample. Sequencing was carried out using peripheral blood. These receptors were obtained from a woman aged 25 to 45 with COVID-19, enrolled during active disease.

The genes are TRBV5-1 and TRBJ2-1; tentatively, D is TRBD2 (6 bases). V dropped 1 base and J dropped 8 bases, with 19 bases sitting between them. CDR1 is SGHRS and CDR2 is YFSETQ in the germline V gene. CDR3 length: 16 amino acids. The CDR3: CASSLWLVGGIDEQFF. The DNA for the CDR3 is TGCGCCAGCAGCTTGTGGTTGGTGGGGGGTATCGATGAGCAGTTCTTC.

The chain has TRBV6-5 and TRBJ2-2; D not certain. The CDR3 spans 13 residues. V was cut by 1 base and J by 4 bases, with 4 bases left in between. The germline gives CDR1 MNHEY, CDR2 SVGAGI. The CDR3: CASSYYGTGELFF. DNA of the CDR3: TGTGCCAGCAGTTACTACGGCACCGGGGAGCTGTTTTTT.

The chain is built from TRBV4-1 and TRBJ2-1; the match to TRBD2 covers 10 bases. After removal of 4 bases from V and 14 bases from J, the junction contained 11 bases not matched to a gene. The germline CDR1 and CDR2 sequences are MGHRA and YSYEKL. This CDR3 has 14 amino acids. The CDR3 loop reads CASSPREASGSEFF. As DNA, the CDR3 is TGCGCCAGCAGCCCGCGGGAGGCTAGCGGGAGTGAGTTCTTC.